A selection of T cell receptor beta chains follows, all from one sample in a study of OX40 agonist ivuxolimab in advanced cancers. Assay used: immunoSEQ multiplex PCR; TCRdb lists only in-frame clones, some missing. Among more than 45,000 clones listed, about 78% were seen once. Source: CD4+ or CD8+ T cells sorted from blood, taken in a trial of the OX40 agonist ivuxolimab. The origin of the receptors is an adult with an advanced solid tumor such as melanoma, head and neck, liver or kidney cancer. CDR3s include the opening cysteine and the closing phenylalanine or tryptophan.

v_gene	j_gene	CDR3aa
TRBV12-5	TRBJ2-1	CASGQGAYYNEQFF
TRBV5-4	TRBJ1-3	CASSRSPDVVSGNTIYF
TRBV28	TRBJ2-3	CASSFRVGGTDTQYF
TRBV7-9	TRBJ2-3	CASSRTTDTQYF
TRBV9	TRBJ2-1	CASSRGGSAYNEQFF
TRBV28	TRBJ2-7	CASSRDEQYF
TRBV6-6	TRBJ1-2	CASSYRGRGLGYTF
TRBV6-6	TRBJ2-2	CASRPTTGELFF
TRBV7-9	TRBJ2-1	CASSPKQGVLNEQFF
TRBV10-3	TRBJ2-7	CAISATGYEQYF
TRBV10-3	TRBJ2-2	CAIGRGGSAGELFF
TRBV30	TRBJ2-7	CAFFRYEQYF
TRBV7-9	TRBJ2-2	CASSLGLAGGTGELFF
TRBV18	TRBJ1-2	CASSPGNGNGYTF
TRBV6-1	TRBJ2-7	CASKRDRGTYEQYF
TRBV7-7	TRBJ2-1	CASSSGNSPYNEQFF
TRBV30	TRBJ2-7	CACGTRSAEQYF
TRBV30	TRBJ1-5	CAWNPEGSLGPQHF
TRBV27	TRBJ1-5	CASSQEQESYSNQPQHF
TRBV5-1	TRBJ1-2	CASSLGQGSFNYGYTF
TRBV18	TRBJ1-5	CASSPTGIGGQPQHF
TRBV28	TRBJ2-7	CASSSPREQYF
TRBV7-9	TRBJ2-6	CASSPGGTNVLTF
TRBV18	TRBJ1-1	CASSPTQGVDTEAFF
TRBV7-9	TRBJ1-2	CASSLGGDNYGYTF